The clone carrying this TCR beta chain was counted a few times. Its antigen is unknown. One end of the junction varies from germline; a read error may be responsible. The draw of peripheral blood yielded roughly 9.4 milliliters from each donor. Isolated per sample were at least 7 million PBMCs. This sample was included in a study of blood T cells in healthy people across ages. Study-wide results and caveats: Investigators treated diversity estimates from one million T cells as underestimates.

Together with a sample-barcoded 5' primer, a J-beta primer mix was included in a second PCR lasting roughly 7 to 11 cycles. Samples each returned at least 3 million CDR3-containing paired-end reads. TCRdb redid the calling of the 5' RACE reads with MiXCR, one entry per CDR3 protein. The table includes hundreds of thousands of distinct CDR3 sequences, under 25% detected once. The CDR3 has 17 amino acids. CDR1 SGHNT and CDR2 YYREEE come from the germline V gene (reference sequence). The sequenced sample was blood. The V and J genes are TRBV5-4 and TRBJ2-3, with TRBD2 matching 14 bases. This clonotype was obtained from a man in his 70s in good health. In nucleotides, the CDR3 is TGCGCCAGCAGCTTGGGGACTAGCGGGAGAAGGGCAGATACGCAGTATTTT. This encodes CASSLGTSGRRADTQYF.